The 18 T cell receptor beta chains reported below all come from one sample, sequenced in a study of T cells in Graves' hyperthyroidism and ophthalmopathy (dated by TCRdb to the late 2010s). Libraries were made using multiplex PCR. Sequencing was carried out with an Illumina HiSeq 2000. The TCR beta CDR3 regions were amplified from the RNA transcripts. A first-round RT-PCR of the TCR CDR3 used the HTBI primer set with the Qiagen OneStep RT-PCR kit. Clones were called with MiXCR by TCRdb after fastp trimmed the public reads at Q25, and only in-frame beta chains were retained. Each CDR3 protein gets just one entry, which takes the most common genes and DNA from the rows behind it. Counted in this sample were 500,000 to 650,000 distinct CDR3 sequences; 15% to 20% of them appeared once. The biggest ten clones account for about 50% of the sample. The sample was blood. The receptors originated from a man aged 35 to 55 with Graves' ophthalmopathy.

At least ten counts were recorded for this clonotype. One end of the junction varies from germline; a read error may be responsible. The gene calls are TRBV5-1 and TRBJ2-1, with D possibly matching TRBD1 (6 bases). The CDR3 loop spans 14 amino acids. Per germline, CDR1 SGHRS and CDR2 YFSETQ. The CDR3 bases are TGTGCCAGCAGTTTTGGGACAAGTTACAATGAGCAGTTCTTC. This translates into CASSFGTSYNEQFF.

The rearrangement joins TRBV11-2 to TRBJ2-1, with 13 bases fitting TRBD2. V was pared by 8 bases and J by 8 bases, with 21 bases of the junction left unmatched. Germline values: CDR1 SGHAT, CDR2 FQNNGV. This CDR3 spans 19 amino acids. Here the CDR3 reads CASGYPPTGTSGKFDEQFF. The CDR3 DNA reads TGTGCCAGCGGATACCCCCCTACCGGGACTAGCGGGAAATTCGATGAGCAGTTCTTC.

This sequence joins TRBV4-1 and TRBJ2-7, with a possible D match to TRBD2 (6 bases). The CDR3 runs to 14 residues. V lost 5 bases and J lost 3, with 14 bases in between. Germline V lookup: CDR1 MGHRA, CDR2 YSYEKL. The CDR3 loop is CASSEGRSIYEQYF. The CDR3 DNA is TGCGCCAGCAGCGAGGGGAGGTCTATCTACGAGCAGTACTTC.

The chain uses TRBV3-2 and TRBJ2-2; the table names TRBD2, a call not compared with the DNA. TRBV3-2 is described as a pseudogene. The CDR3 extends over 19 amino acids. The CDR3: CASSQALRTGENPTGELFF. CDR3 in DNA: TGTGCCAGCAGCCAAGCCCTCCGGACGGGAGAGAACCCCACCGGGGAGCTGTTTTTT.

This clonotype was observed a handful of times. The chain couples TRBV2 to TRBJ2-1; D unclear. The CDR3 has 11 residues. Trimming took off 4 bases at V and 9 bases at J, with 7 bases between the two ends. Per the germline V gene, CDR1 is SNHLY and CDR2 is FYNNEI. The CDR3 here is CASSGQLEQFF. The CDR3 DNA reads TGTGCCAGCAGTGGGCAGCTTGAGCAGTTCTTC.

About this clonotype: A read error is possible here, since a much larger clone lies one base away. The gene calls are TRBV6-2 or TRBV6-3 and TRBJ1-1; no firm D call. Germline lookup yields CDR1 MNHEY and CDR2 SVGEGT. Trimming shortened V by 10 bases and J by 3 bases, and 15 bases separated the two germline ends. The CDR3 runs to 13 residues. The CDR3: CATVRSLDTEAFF. In nucleotides, the CDR3 is TGTGCCACCGTCCGTTCGCTGGACACTGAAGCTTTCTTT.

In this sample, this clonotype turned up many times. The chain links TRBV5-1 to TRBJ2-7; no firm D call. V gave up 0 bases and J gave up 5 bases, with 12 bases separating them. The length of the CDR3 is 14 residues. Germline V CDR1 and CDR2: SGHRS, YFSETQ. CDR3 nucleotide sequence: TGCGCCAGCAGCTTGGTACCTGATGTGAACGAGCAGTACTTC. Amino acids: CASSLVPDVNEQYF.

The sample holds many counts of this clonotype. This sequence joins TRBV3-1 and TRBJ2-7; either TRBD1 or TRBD2 may supply D (5 bases each). Germline assignment: CDR1 LGHDT and CDR2 YNNKEL (reference sequence). The length of the CDR3 is 16 residues. V lost 2 bases and J lost 4, with 18 bases in between. The CDR3 sequence is CASSQQPGRARYEQYF. CDR3 DNA: TGTGCCAGCAGCCAACAACCGGGACGCGCCCGGTACGAGCAGTACTTC.

This clonotype was detected a few times. The chain combines TRBV5-1 with TRBJ2-7, with D maybe TRBD1 (5 bases). V was pared by 0 bases and J by 4 bases, with 20 bases between. The CDR3 runs 17 residues. The germline gives CDR1 SGHRS, CDR2 YFSETQ. CDR3 sequence reads: CASSLAGQGGPTYEQYF. The DNA for the CDR3 is TGCGCCAGCAGCTTGGCCGGGCAGGGCGGCCCTACTTACGAGCAGTACTTC.

The J gene is TRBJ1-1, the V gene TRBV6-2 or TRBV6-3; D ambiguous. V lost 4 bases and J 7 bases, leaving 10 bases between the germline ends. This CDR3 has 12 residues. Germline loops: CDR1 MNHEY, CDR2 SVGEGT. DNA of the CDR3: TGTGCCAGCAGTTTCCCCCCGGATGAAGCTTTCTTT. Translation: CASSFPPDEAFF.

This clonotype was observed a handful of times. The chain joins TRBV20-1 to TRBJ1-5; D possibly corresponds to TRBD1 (5 bases). The ends were cut back, 4 bases at V and 2 bases at J, with 15 bases in the middle. This CDR3 is 15 amino acids long. CDR1 is DFQATT, CDR2 SNEGSKA, per germline (reference sequence). The CDR3 sequence: CSATSRDSRNQPQHF. The CDR3 region has the DNA TGCAGTGCTACCTCTAGGGACTCGCGCAATCAGCCCCAGCATTTT.

There are many counts of this clonotype. The genes are TRBV4-1 and TRBJ2-5, with 12 bases fitting TRBD2. The J segment lost 1 base and the V segment lost 1 base, leaving 7 bases of the junction unmatched. This CDR3 spans 18 amino acids. Germline V CDR1 and CDR2: MGHRA, YSYEKL. The CDR3 spells CASSQALAGGRVQETQYF. The CDR3 nucleotides read TGCGCCAGCAGCCAAGCGCTAGCGGGAGGGAGGGTCCAAGAGACCCAGTACTTC.

This clonotype was detected ten times or more. The gene calls are TRBV30 and TRBJ2-7; the D is unclear. The CDR3 spans 15 residues. V was shortened by 3 bases and J by 3 bases, with 18 bases between the two germline ends. Per germline, CDR1 GTSNPN and CDR2 SVGIG (reference sequence). CDR3: CAWSEEWGSNYEQYF. The DNA of the CDR3 is TGTGCCTGGAGCGAGGAGTGGGGAAGTAACTACGAGCAGTACTTC.

This clonotype was observed many times. CDR3 nucleotide sequence: TGTGCCAGCAGCTTAGCCGCCAGACCCTACAATGAGCAGTTCTTC. Translation gives CASSLAARPYNEQFF. This sequence joins TRBV7-9 and TRBJ2-1; unclear D gene. Germline values: CDR1 SEHNR, CDR2 FQNEAQ (reference sequence). V lost 0 bases to trimming and J lost 2 bases, with 8 bases between them. This CDR3 comprises 15 residues.

CDR3 in DNA: TGTGCCAGCAGTTACTCGCTCCGGTCTCTGAACACTGAAGCTTTCTTT. Protein product: CASSYSLRSLNTEAFF. The chain employs TRBV6-6 and TRBJ1-1; D is unclear. Germline CDR1 is MNHNY and CDR2 is SVGAGI (reference sequence). The length of the CDR3 is 16 residues. The V end was cut by 0 bases, the J end by 0 bases, with 11 bases between.

This clonotype has ten or more counts. The genes are TRBV5-1 and TRBJ1-2, with D tentatively TRBD1 (6 bases). In germline, CDR1 is SGHRS, CDR2 YFSETQ. V lost 0 bases and J lost 8, with 17 bases in between. The CDR3 covers 15 residues. The CDR3 protein is CASSLVQGTIDGYTF. As DNA, the CDR3 is TGCGCCAGCAGCTTGGTTCAGGGGACGATTGACGGCTACACCTTC.

The CDR3 bases are TGCAGTGCTAGAGGGGGACTAGCGGGAGGTAATGAGCAGTTCTTC. This sequence encodes CSARGGLAGGNEQFF. The chain is built from TRBV20-1 and TRBJ2-1; 15 bases align to TRBD2. CDR1 is DFQATT and CDR2 is SNEGSKA in the germline V gene (reference sequence). The CDR3 length is 15 residues. With 1 base clipped from V and 7 bases from J, the junction kept 2 bases outside the gene matches.

In this sample, this clonotype turned up many times. V gene TRBV2 combines with J gene TRBJ2-3, with 8 positions matching TRBD1. Germline loops: CDR1 SNHLY, CDR2 FYNNEI. The CDR3 runs to 16 residues. The V and J ends lost 3 bases and 1 base, in that order; junction bases with no gene match: 6. In DNA, the CDR3 is TGTGCCAGCAGTGATAGTTTGACAGGGGGCACAGATACGCAGTATTTT. Its protein is CASSDSLTGGTDTQYF.